This TCR beta chain came from a study of blood T cell repertoires in COVID-19. Generated by immunoSEQ multiplex PCR, the TCRdb table keeps only in-frame clones and is missing some. The profile shows a few hundred thousand clones, about 85% of them singletons. The sequenced sample was peripheral blood. This TCR came from a woman of 80 years or more with active or convalescent COVID-19.

CDR3 sequence: CASSPRQDTEAFF. The DNA for the CDR3 is TGTGCCAGCTCACCCAGGCAGGACACTGAAGCTTTCTTT. This chain connects TRBV18 to TRBJ1-1; D not certain. With 3 bases removed from V and 3 bases from J, the gap between germline ends came to 8 bases. The V gene's germline CDR1 is KGHSH and CDR2 LQKENI. This CDR3 spans 13 amino acids.